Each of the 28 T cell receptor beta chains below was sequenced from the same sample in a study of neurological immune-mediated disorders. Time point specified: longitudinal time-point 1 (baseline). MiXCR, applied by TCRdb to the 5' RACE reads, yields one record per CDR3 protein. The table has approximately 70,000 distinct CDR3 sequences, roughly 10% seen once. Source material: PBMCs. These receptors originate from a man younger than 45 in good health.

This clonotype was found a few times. The CDR3 region is CASSPRTINTGELFF. The CDR3 coding sequence is TGTGCCAGCTCACCACGCACAATTAACACCGGGGAGCTGTTTTTT. This chain connects TRBV18 to TRBJ2-2; D is uncertain. This CDR3 has 15 amino acids. The germline CDR1 and CDR2 sequences are KGHSH and LQKENI. Trimming took 1 base from V and 2 from J, leaving 8 bases between them.

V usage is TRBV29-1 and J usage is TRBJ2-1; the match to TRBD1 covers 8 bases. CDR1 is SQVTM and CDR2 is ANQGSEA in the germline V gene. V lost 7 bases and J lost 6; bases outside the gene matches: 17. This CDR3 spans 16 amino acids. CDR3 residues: CSAPQSQGAIGNEQFF. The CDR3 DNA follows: TGCAGCGCCCCCCAGTCCCAGGGGGCGATCGGCAATGAGCAGTTCTTC.

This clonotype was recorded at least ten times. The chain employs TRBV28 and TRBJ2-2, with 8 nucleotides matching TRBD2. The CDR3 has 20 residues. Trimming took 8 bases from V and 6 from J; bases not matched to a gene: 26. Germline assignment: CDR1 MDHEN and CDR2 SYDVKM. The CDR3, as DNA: TGTGCCAGCTACGATCCCGGGCAGGGTTTGAGCGGGAGCGGGGCCGGGGAGCTGTTTTTT. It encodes CASYDPGQGLSGSGAGELFF.

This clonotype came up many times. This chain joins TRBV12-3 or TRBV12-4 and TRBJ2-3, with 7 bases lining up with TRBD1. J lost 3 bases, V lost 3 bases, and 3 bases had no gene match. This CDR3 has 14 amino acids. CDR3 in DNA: TGTGCCAGCAGTTTTTCCAGGGGGACAGATACGCAGTATTTT. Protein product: CASSFSRGTDTQYF.

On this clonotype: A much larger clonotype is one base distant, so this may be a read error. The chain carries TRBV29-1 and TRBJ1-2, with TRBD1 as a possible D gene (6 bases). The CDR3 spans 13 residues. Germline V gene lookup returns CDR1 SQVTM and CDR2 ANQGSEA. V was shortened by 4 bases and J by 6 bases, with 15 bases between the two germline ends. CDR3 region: CSVVKTGEDGYTF. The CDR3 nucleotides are TGCAGCGTTGTGAAGACAGGAGAGGATGGCTACACCTTC.

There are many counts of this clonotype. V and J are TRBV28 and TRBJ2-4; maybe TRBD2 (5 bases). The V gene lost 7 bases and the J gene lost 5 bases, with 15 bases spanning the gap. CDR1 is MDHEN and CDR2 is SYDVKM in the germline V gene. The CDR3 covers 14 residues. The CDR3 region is CASKVDSVENIQYF. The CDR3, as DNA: TGTGCCAGCAAAGTGGACTCGGTCGAAAACATTCAGTACTTC.

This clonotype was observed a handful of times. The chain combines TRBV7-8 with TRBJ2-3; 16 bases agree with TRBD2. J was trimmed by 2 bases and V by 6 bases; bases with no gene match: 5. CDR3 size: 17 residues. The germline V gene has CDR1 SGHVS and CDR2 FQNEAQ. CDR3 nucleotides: TGTGCCAGCAGAGCCGGGACTAGCGGGAGGGCCACAGATACGCAGTATTTT. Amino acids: CASRAGTSGRATDTQYF.

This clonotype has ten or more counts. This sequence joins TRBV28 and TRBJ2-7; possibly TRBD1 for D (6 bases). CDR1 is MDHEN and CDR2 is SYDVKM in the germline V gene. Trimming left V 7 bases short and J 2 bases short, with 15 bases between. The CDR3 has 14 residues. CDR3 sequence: CASTGRDITYEQYF. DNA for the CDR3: TGTGCCAGCACCGGCAGGGACATCACCTACGAGCAGTACTTC.

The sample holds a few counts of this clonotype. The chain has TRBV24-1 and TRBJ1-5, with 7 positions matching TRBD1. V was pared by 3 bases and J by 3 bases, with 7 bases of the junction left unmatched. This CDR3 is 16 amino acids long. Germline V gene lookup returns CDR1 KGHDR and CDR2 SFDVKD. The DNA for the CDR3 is TGTGCCACCAGTGATGGTACCGGGACAGTCAATCAGCCCCAGCATTTT. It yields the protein CATSDGTGTVNQPQHF.

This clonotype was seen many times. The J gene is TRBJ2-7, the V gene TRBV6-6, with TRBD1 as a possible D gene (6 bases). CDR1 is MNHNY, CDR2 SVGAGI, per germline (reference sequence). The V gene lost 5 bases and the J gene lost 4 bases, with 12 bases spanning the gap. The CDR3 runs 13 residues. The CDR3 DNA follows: TGTGCCAGCAGTAGGAATAGGGGGTACGAGCAGTACTTC. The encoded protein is CASSRNRGYEQYF.

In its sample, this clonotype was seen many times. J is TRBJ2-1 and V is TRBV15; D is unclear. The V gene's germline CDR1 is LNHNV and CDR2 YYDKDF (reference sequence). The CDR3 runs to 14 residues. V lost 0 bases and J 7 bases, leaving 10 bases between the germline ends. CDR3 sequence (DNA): TGTGCCACCAGCAGAGAAGCTGAGGCGAATGAGCAGTTCTTC. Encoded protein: CATSREAEANEQFF.

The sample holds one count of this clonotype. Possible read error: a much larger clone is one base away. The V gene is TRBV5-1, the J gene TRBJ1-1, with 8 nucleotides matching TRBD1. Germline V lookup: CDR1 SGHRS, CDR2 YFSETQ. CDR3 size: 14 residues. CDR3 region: CASETGTGVTDAFF. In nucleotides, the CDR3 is TGCGCCAGCGAAACCGGGACAGGTGTCACTGACGCTTTCTTT.

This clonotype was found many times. The CDR3 loop is CSARSGEHETQYF. The CDR3 nucleotides are TGCAGTGCTAGGAGTGGAGAGCATGAGACCCAGTACTTC. The J gene is TRBJ2-5, the V gene TRBV20-1; D call uncertain. Germline V gene lookup returns CDR1 DFQATT and CDR2 SNEGSKA (reference sequence). With 3 bases removed from V and 5 bases from J, the gap between germline ends came to 13 bases. This CDR3 is 13 amino acids long.

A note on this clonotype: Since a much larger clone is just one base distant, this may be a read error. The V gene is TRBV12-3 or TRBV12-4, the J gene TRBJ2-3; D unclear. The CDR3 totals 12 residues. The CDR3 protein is CVSNVVLGTQYF. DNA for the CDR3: TGTGTCAGCAATGTTGTCTTAGGTACGCAGTATTTT.

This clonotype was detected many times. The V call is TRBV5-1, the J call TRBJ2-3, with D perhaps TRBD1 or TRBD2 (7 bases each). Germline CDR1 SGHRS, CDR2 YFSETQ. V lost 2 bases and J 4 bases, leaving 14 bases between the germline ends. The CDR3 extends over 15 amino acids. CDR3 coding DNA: TGCGCCAGCAGCTTCCGACAGGGAGGGTCAGATACGCAGTATTTT. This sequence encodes CASSFRQGGSDTQYF.

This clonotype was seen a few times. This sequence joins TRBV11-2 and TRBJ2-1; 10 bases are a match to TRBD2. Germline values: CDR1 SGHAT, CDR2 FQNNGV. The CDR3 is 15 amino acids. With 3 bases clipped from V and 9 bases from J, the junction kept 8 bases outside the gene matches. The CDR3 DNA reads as TGTGCCAGCAGCTTTCTAGCGGGGGCGGTAGGTGAGCAGTTCTTC. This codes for CASSFLAGAVGEQFF.

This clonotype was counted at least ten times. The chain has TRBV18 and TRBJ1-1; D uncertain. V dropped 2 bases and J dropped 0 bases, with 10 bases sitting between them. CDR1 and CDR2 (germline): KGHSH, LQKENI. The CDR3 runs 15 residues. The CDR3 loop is CASSPSGSLNTEAFF. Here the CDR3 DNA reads TGTGCCAGCTCACCATCCGGGTCCTTGAACACTGAAGCTTTCTTT.

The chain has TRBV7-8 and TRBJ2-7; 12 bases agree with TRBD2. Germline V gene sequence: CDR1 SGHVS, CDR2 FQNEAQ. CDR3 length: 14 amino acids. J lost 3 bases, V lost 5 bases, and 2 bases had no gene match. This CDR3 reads CASSKLAGGYEQYF. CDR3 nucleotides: TGTGCCAGCAGCAAACTAGCGGGGGGCTACGAGCAGTACTTC.

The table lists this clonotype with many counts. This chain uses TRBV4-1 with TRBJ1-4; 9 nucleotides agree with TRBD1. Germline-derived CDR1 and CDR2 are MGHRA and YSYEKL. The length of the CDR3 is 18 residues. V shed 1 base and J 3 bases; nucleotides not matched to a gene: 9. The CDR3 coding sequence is TGCGCCAGCAGCCAAGTTCCCGGGACAGGGAAAGCTAATGAAAAACTGTTTTTT. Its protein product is CASSQVPGTGKANEKLFF.

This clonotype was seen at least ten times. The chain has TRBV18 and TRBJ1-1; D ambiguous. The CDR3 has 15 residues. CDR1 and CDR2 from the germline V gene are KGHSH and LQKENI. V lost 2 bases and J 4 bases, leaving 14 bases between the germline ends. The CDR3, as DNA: TGTGCCAGCTCACCAAAGGCCTGGATTTTCACTGAAGCTTTCTTT. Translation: CASSPKAWIFTEAFF.

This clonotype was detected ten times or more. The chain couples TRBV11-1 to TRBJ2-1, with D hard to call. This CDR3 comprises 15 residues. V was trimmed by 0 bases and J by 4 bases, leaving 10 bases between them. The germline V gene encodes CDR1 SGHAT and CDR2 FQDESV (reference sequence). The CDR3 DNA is TGTGCCAGCAGCTTAGCGCTATACCAGTACAATGAGCAGTTCTTC. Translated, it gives CASSLALYQYNEQFF.

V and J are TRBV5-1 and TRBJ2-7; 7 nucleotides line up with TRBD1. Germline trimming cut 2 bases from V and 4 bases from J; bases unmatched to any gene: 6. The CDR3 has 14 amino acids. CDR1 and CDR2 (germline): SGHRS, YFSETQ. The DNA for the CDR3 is TGCGCCAGCAGCTTCACAGGGGACGCATACGAGCAGTACTTC. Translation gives CASSFTGDAYEQYF. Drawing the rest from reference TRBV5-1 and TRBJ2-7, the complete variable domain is KAGVTQTPRYLIKTRGQQVTLSCSPISGHRSVSWYQQTPGQGLQFLFEYFSETQRNKGNFPGRFSGRQFSNSRSEMNVSTLELGDSALYLCASSFTGDAYEQYFGPGTRLTVT.

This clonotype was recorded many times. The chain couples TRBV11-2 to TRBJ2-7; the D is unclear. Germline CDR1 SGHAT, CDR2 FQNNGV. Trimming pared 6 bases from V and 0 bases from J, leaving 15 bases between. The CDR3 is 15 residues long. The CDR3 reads CASRYAGRSSYEQYF. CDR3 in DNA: TGTGCCAGCAGATACGCCGGACGGAGCTCCTACGAGCAGTACTTC.

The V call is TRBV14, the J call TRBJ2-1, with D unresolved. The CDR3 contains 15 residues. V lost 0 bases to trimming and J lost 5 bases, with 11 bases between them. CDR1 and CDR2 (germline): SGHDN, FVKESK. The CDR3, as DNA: TGTGCCAGCAGCCAAGAAATACTACCCGACAATGAGCAGTTCTTC. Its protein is CASSQEILPDNEQFF.

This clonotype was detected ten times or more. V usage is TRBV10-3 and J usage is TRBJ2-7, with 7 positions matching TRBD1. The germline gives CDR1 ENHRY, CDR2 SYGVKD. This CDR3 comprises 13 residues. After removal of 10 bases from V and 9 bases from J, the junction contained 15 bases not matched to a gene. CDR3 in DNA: TGTGCCACCGAACAGGGGTCGCGCTTGGGGCAGTACTTC. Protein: CATEQGSRLGQYF.

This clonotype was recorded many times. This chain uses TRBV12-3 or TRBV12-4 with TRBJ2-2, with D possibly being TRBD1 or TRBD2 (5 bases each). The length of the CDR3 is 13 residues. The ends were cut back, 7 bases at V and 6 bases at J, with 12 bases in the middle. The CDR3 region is CASNGRGPGELFF. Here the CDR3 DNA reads TGTGCCAGCAACGGAAGGGGACCCGGGGAGCTGTTTTTT.

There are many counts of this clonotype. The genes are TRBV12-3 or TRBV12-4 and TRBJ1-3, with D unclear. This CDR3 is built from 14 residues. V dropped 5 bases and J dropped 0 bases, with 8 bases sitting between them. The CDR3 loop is CASSEVNSGNTIYF. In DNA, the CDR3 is TGTGCCAGCAGTGAAGTGAACTCTGGAAACACCATATATTTT.

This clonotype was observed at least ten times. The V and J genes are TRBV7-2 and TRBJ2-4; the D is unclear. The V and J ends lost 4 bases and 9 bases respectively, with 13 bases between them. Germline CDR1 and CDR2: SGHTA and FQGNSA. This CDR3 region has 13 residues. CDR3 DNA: TGTGCCAGCAGCTACCTAGGACCGGGCATTCAGTACTTC. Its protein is CASSYLGPGIQYF.